The source of this T cell receptor (beta chain) is a study of CD8+ T cells in alopecia areata. The wider study: Twice daily, treated patients received 5 to 10 mg of oral tofacitinib. Patients given treatment had severity scored by the percentage of scalp area affected. Study outcomes and limitations: Scalp and blood samples kept many expanded lesional clones throughout tofacitinib.

RNA, once extracted, was reverse transcribed into cDNA for use as the sequencing template. Profiling relied on immunoSEQ multiplex PCR, and the TCRdb table lists in-frame clones only, not all of them. The table shows over 150,000 clones, with over 45% occurring only once. Treatment in this sample: oral pan-JAK inhibitor, 5-10 mg twice daily. Lesional scalp tissue (obtained by punch biopsy) and peripheral blood were collected from alopecia areata patients. This clone was seen only a few times. Antigen: not known. Germline values: CDR1 LGHNA, CDR2 YSLEER. V was clipped by 0 bases and J by 3 bases, with 12 bases between them. This CDR3 comprises 16 residues.

The sequences come from CD4+ T cells sorted from blood, collected at week 24, from a patient treated with tofacitinib. The receptor was derived from a human donor with alopecia areata. The rearrangement uses TRBV4-3 and TRBJ2-1, with D perhaps assigned TRBD1 or TRBD2 (6 bases each). The CDR3 coding sequence is TGCGCCAGCAGCCAAGAAGTGGGGGGCTACTACAATGAGCAGTTCTTC. The encoded protein is CASSQEVGGYYNEQFF.